This record looks at one TCR beta chain sequence and its context. Hyperthyroidism of Graves' type that showed no ophthalmopathy progression within 18 months was stable. Uncontrolled infections, other autoimmune diseases, pregnancy or lactation led to exclusion of patients. This sample was included in a study of T cells in Graves' hyperthyroidism and ophthalmopathy. TCR beta CDR3 regions were amplified from RNA transcripts. Using the HTBI primer set, a first-round RT-PCR was run on the TCR CDR3. One entry per CDR3 protein, called by TCRdb with MiXCR from the multiplex PCR reads. The sample holds some 270,000 distinct CDR3 sequences, around 15% seen once. The length of the CDR3 is 13 residues. Germline CDR1 SGHVS, CDR2 FQNEAQ. The ends were cut back, 3 bases at V and 9 bases at J, with 12 bases in the middle.

The source of this sequence is a woman in her thirties or forties with Graves' hyperthyroidism. The sequenced sample was blood. The gene calls are TRBV7-8 and TRBJ2-1; no clear D. The chain's CDR3 is CASSFSLASEQFF. In DNA form, the CDR3 reads TGTGCCAGCAGCTTTAGTTTAGCTTCTGAGCAGTTCTTC.